A selection of T cell receptor beta chains follows, all from one sample in a study of blood T cell repertoires in COVID-19. Using immunoSEQ multiplex PCR, the repertoire was profiled, and TCRdb retains in-frame clones only, with some absent. The sample lists about 260,000 clones; around nine tenths were seen once. The sample taken for sequencing was peripheral blood. These receptors originate from a woman in her 30s with COVID-19, enrolled during active disease. CDR3s include the opening cysteine and the closing phenylalanine or tryptophan. D genes are given only for firm matches. The size field is filled for only some rows; it gives once, few, many or a size class.

clone_size j_call d_call v_call cdr3_aa cdr3_nt
once TRBJ1-4 TRBD1 TRBV29-1 CSAGGTGNEKLFF TGCAGCGCTGGGGGGACAGGGAATGAAAAACTGTTTTTT
- TRBJ2-6 - TRBV28 CASSLGRGSGANVLTF TGTGCCAGCAGTTTGGGTCGGGGTTCCGGGGCCAACGTCCTGACTTTC
- TRBJ2-7 - TRBV10-3 CAISSGSEQYF TGTGCCATCAGTTCAGGGTCCGAGCAGTACTTC
once TRBJ1-1 - TRBV7-2 CASSWRAGQNTEAFF TGTGCCAGCAGCTGGAGGGCAGGGCAGAACACTGAAGCTTTCTTT
- TRBJ2-7 - TRBV27 CASSSAVLYEQYF TGTGCCAGCAGTTCTGCGGTACTCTACGAGCAGTACTTC
- TRBJ2-7 TRBD2 TRBV27 CASARLAPTYEQYF TGTGCCAGCGCGCGACTAGCACCAACCTACGAGCAGTACTTC
- TRBJ2-5 - TRBV7-6 CASSQMTGTETQYF TGTGCCAGCAGCCAGATGACTGGCACTGAGACCCAGTACTTC
- TRBJ2-7 TRBD2 TRBV19 CASSISGLAGTYEQYF TGTGCCAGTAGTATCTCGGGACTAGCGGGGACCTACGAGCAGTACTTC
- TRBJ2-7 TRBD1 TRBV10-3 CAISSDRVRAYEQYF TGTGCCATCAGCTCGGACAGGGTAAGGGCCTACGAGCAGTACTTC
- TRBJ2-5 TRBD1 TRBV29-1 CSIRLTGHPETQYF TGCAGCATCCGGTTGACAGGGCACCCAGAGACCCAGTACTTC
- TRBJ2-7 - TRBV30 CAWSVGQGYEQYF TGTGCCTGGAGTGTCGGGCAGGGCTACGAGCAGTACTTC
- TRBJ2-3 - TRBV12-3/TRBV12-4 CASSLRSTDTQYF TGTGCCAGCAGTTTACGGAGCACAGATACGCAGTATTTT
- TRBJ1-1 - TRBV21-1 CASSKPGLNTEAFF TGTGCCAGCAGCAAGCCCGGACTAAACACTGAAGCTTTCTTT
- TRBJ1-5 - TRBV28 CASWDINQPQHF TGTGCCAGCTGGGACATAAATCAGCCCCAGCATTTT
- TRBJ2-1 - TRBV5-4 CASSPDTSSSSYNEQFF TGTGCCAGCAGCCCCGATACTAGTTCGAGCTCCTACAATGAGCAGTTCTTC
- TRBJ1-2 - TRBV7-9 CASSPGQPNYGYTF TGTGCCAGCAGCCCCGGACAGCCTAACTATGGCTACACCTTC
- TRBJ2-7 - TRBV10-2 CASAGTPIWYEQYF TGCGCCAGCGCCGGGACACCCATCTGGTACGAGCAGTACTTC
once TRBJ2-6 - TRBV4-1 CASSQSVSGFSGANVLTF TGCGCCAGCAGCCAATCTGTTAGCGGCTTCTCTGGGGCCAACGTCCTGACTTTC
- TRBJ2-3 TRBD2 TRBV6-2/TRBV6-3 CASSQTSGGGTDTQYF TGTGCCAGCAGTCAGACTAGCGGGGGGGGCACAGATACGCAGTATTTT
few TRBJ1-1 - TRBV27 CASSHRQFMNTEAFF TGTGCCAGCAGCCATAGACAGTTCATGAACACTGAAGCTTTCTTT
- TRBJ2-1 - TRBV7-9 CASSARAYNEQFF TGTGCCAGCAGCGCCCGCGCCTACAATGAGCAGTTCTTC
few TRBJ1-1 - TRBV28 CASNAQGLSTEAFF TGTGCCAGCAACGCCCAGGGGCTGAGCACTGAAGCTTTCTTT
- TRBJ1-6 TRBD1 TRBV7-2 CASSSISGTVNSPLHF TGTGCCAGCAGCTCAATTTCCGGGACAGTAAATTCACCCCTCCACTTT
- TRBJ1-2 - TRBV28 CASSPPGGGIYGYTF TGTGCCAGCAGTCCACCGGGAGGGGGTATCTATGGCTACACCTTC
- TRBJ1-4 - TRBV6-5 CASSYRGGATNEKLFF TGTGCCAGCAGTTACCGCGGGGGAGCAACTAATGAAAAACTGTTTTTT
- TRBJ1-6 - TRBV3-1/TRBV3-2 CASSHRQQNSPLHF TGTGCCAGCAGCCACCGACAACAAAATTCACCCCTCCACTTT
- TRBJ1-2 - TRBV5-1 CASSPSGGTNYGYTF TGCGCCAGCAGCCCCTCGGGGGGCACTAACTATGGCTACACCTTC
- TRBJ1-2 TRBD1 TRBV3-1/TRBV3-2 CASSPRQGSYGYTF TGTGCCAGCAGCCCCAGACAGGGTAGCTATGGCTACACCTTC
- TRBJ1-5 - TRBV18 CASSSQGPQGQPQHF TGTGCCAGCTCGTCCCAGGGCCCTCAGGGACAGCCCCAGCATTTT
- TRBJ2-1 TRBD2 TRBV7-7 CASSSGEGRDNEQFF TGTGCTAGCAGCTCGGGGGAGGGCAGAGACAATGAGCAGTTCTTC
once TRBJ1-4 - TRBV30 CAWSAKAGGGEKLFF TGTGCCTGGAGTGCAAAGGCGGGGGGTGGTGAAAAACTGTTTTTT
- TRBJ2-7 TRBD2 TRBV19 CASSINSGRGYEQYF TGTGCCAGTAGTATAAATAGCGGGAGAGGGTACGAGCAGTACTTC
- TRBJ2-7 - TRBV2 CASSEGGVSSYEQYF TGTGCCAGCAGTGAAGGGGGGGTGAGCTCCTACGAGCAGTACTTC
once TRBJ2-3 - TRBV9 CASSVAGDTQYF TGTGCCAGCAGCGTAGCGGGAGATACGCAGTATTTT
- TRBJ2-1 - TRBV18 CASSPRLEKSEQFF TGTGCCAGCTCACCCCGCTTAGAGAAAAGTGAGCAGTTCTTC
- TRBJ1-4 - TRBV10-3 CAISVNGQSNEKLFF TGTGCCATCAGTGTAAACGGACAGAGTAATGAAAAACTGTTTTTT
- TRBJ2-7 TRBD1 TRBV5-1 CASSRKSDRDEEQYF TGCGCCAGCAGCCGAAAATCGGACAGGGATGAAGAGCAGTACTTC
once TRBJ2-3 TRBD2 TRBV24-1 CATSPRQGTSGRADTQYF TGTGCCACCAGCCCGAGACAGGGGACTAGCGGGCGAGCAGATACGCAGTATTTT
- TRBJ1-2 TRBD1 TRBV5-1 CASSSGQTLDYGYTF TGCGCCAGCAGCTCGGGACAGACACTCGACTATGGCTACACCTTC
once TRBJ1-4 - TRBV5-6 CASSLLAQGATNEKLFF TGTGCCAGCAGCCTCCTGGCGCAGGGCGCAACTAATGAAAAACTGTTTTTT
- TRBJ2-1 TRBD2 TRBV12-3/TRBV12-4 CASSSTSAGEQFF TGTGCCAGCAGTTCGACTAGCGCCGGTGAGCAGTTCTTC
- TRBJ2-7 TRBD1 TRBV15 CATRDRGYEQYF TGTGCCACCCGGGACAGGGGCTACGAGCAGTACTTC